This TCR beta chain stems from a study of CD8 T cells in Susac syndrome (dated by TCRdb to about 2019). In terms of the full investigation: Whether CD8+ T cell activation and differentiation in Susac syndrome was antigen driven was tested using repertoire sequencing.

Summary of the overall study and its limitations: The number of individuals in the TCR sequencing and HLA analysis was acknowledged as relatively small.

A note on this clonotype: Its antigen is not yet known. One base away there is no much larger clone; base qualities are not given.

Peripheral blood CD8+ and CD4+ T cells from healthy donors, Susac syndrome patients and multiple sclerosis patients were profiled using high-throughput TCR beta sequencing. Treatment-naive patients with stable or active relapsing-remitting disease fulfilling revised McDonald criteria were used as multiple sclerosis controls. Bulk CD8+ and CD4+ T cells were purified magnetically by negative isolation, whereas CD8+ TEMRA cells were enriched by FACS. Blood was drawn into EDTA tubes, processed within 24 hours, and PBMCs were isolated by density gradient centrifugation. PBMCs destined for TCR sequencing were cryopreserved in liquid nitrogen and later thawed in a 37 °C water bath. Purity of sorted or isolated CD4+, CD8+ and CD8+ TEMRA cells was at least 90%. RNA was extracted using the RNeasy kit, and about 0.5 to 1 ug of the RNA was reverse transcribed with random hexamers. The immunoSEQ multiplex PCR assay, covering 54 Vbeta and 13 Jbeta segments, was used to amplify TCR beta CDR3 regions. PCR amplification bias was corrected by using a synthetic template baseline for primer optimization and computational correction. Per the original workflow: Reads were annotated to V, D and J genes according to IMGT and were analyzed with immunoSEQ Analyzer, with only productive sequences retained. Clonality was calculated as one minus the Shannon entropy normalized by log2 of the number of productive unique sequences. For each patient and control, public and private clones were evaluated within the 100 most prevalent clones. Clones were defined as Susac-specific when absent from the healthy and MS cohorts, from some 1,100 published viral clones and from other ImmuneACCESS disease sequences. TCRdb reworked the public reads: Q25 trimming with fastp, MiXCR clone assembly, productive beta chains retained. When rows share a CDR3 protein, they turn into one entry using the most common DNA and genes. What appears here as the V and J calls and clone size reflects TCRdb's work, not the paper's. The table for this sample lists approximately 180,000 distinct CDR3 sequences; 90% to 96% of them were counted only once. More than 0.09% of the sample is in the top ten clones.

The sequenced sample was CD4+ T cells from PBMCs. This clonotype was sampled from a human donor with multiple sclerosis.

The CDR3 sequence is CSVRAPTSYEQYF. The DNA sequence is given as TGCAGCGTGCGGGCACCGACCTCCTACGAGCAGTACTTC. Recombination joined TRBV29-1 with TRBJ2-7; TRBD2 is perhaps the D gene, given 5 matching bases. Cut back by 6 bases and 0 bases, the V and J ends lie 12 bases apart. CDR1 and CDR2, per the germline V gene, are SQVTM and ANQGSEA. The CDR3 measures 13 amino acids from cysteine to phenylalanine. Just the 39-base CDR3 DNA is kept, in frame starting at base 1.